These 3 T cell receptor beta chains share one sample of origin, sequenced in a study of blood T cells in healthy people across ages. The authors ran a second PCR of about 7 to 12 cycles using a sample-barcoded 5' primer and a J-beta primer mix. MiXCR, run by TCRdb on the 5' RACE reads, gives a single entry per CDR3 protein. The sample holds 700,000 to 900,000 distinct CDR3 sequences; 25% to 30% are singletons and the top ten take roughly 3.1%. This sample was also put to use in a study of T cells of mothers and their children.

Sequencing was done on a sample of blood. The source is a boy younger than 18 in good health.

This clonotype appeared once. The genes are TRBV12-5 and TRBJ1-1; D is uncertain. V lost 5 bases and J 4 bases, leaving 11 bases between the germline ends. CDR3 length equals 13 residues. CDR1 is LGHNT and CDR2 is FRNRAP in the germline V gene. The CDR3 loop reads CASGPNESTEAFF. The CDR3 bases are TGTGCTAGTGGTCCGAACGAGAGCACTGAAGCTTTCTTT.

This clonotype occurred a few times. The final CDR3 position lacks the conserved phenylalanine or tryptophan, pointing to a likely read error. J is TRBJ2-5 and V is TRBV6-2 or TRBV6-3; no clear D. CDR1 and CDR2 (germline): MNHEY, SVGEGT. V lost 7 bases to trimming and J lost 6 bases, with 12 bases between them. The CDR3 sequence is 12 residues long. CDR3 region: CASKTRQQTQYL. In nucleotides, the CDR3 is TGTGCCAGCAAGACGAGACAACAGACCCAGTACCTC.

This clonotype was detected a few times. The chain is built from TRBV2 and TRBJ2-3; maybe TRBD2 (6 bases). V shed 6 bases and J shed 2 bases, with 6 bases lying between them. The CDR3 totals 12 residues. Germline V lookup: CDR1 SNHLY, CDR2 FYNNEI. CDR3 coding DNA: TGTGCCAGCAGGGGACTCACAGATACGCAGTATTTT. Translating it yields CASRGLTDTQYF.